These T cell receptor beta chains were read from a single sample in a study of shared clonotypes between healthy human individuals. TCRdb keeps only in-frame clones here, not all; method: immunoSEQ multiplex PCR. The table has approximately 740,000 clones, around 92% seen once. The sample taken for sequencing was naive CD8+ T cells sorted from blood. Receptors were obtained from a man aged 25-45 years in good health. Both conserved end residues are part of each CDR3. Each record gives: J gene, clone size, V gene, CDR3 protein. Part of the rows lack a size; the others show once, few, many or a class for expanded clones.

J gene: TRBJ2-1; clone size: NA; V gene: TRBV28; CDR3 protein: CASSLGGGPSYNEQFF
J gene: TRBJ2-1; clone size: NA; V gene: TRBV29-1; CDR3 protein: CSVEGPVDQVSYSYNEQFF
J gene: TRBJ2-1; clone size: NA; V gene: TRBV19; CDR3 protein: CASSSTSGSFGEQFF
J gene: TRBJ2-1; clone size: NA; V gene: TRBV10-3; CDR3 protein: CAISEPSIANEQFF
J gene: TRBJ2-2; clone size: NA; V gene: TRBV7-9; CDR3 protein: CASRIGTGNTGELFF
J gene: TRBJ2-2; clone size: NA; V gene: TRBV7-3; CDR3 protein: CASSLTKTGQGASGELFF
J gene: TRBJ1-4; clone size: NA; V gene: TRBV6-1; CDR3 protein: CASSEPMDRNEKLFF
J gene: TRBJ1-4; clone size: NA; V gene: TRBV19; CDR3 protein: CASSDWQVNYEKLFF
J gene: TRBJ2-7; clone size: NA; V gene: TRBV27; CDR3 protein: CASSYGQFYEQYF
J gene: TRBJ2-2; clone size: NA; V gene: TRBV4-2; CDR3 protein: CASSLLSGRADTGELFF
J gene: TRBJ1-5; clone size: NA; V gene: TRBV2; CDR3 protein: CASRRGINSNQPQHF
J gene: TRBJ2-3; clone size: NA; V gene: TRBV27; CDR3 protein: CASRLEAGGLTDTQYF
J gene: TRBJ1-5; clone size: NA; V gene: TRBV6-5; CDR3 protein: CASSTGGGNQPQHF
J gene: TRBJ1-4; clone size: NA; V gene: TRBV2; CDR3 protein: CATTGQRNREVFF
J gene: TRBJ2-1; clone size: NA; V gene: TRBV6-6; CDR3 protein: CASSSGGSSYNEQFF
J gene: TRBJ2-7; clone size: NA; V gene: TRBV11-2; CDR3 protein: CASSHSGSLLFEQYF
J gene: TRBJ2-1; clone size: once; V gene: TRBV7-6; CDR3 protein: CASSWRGGGAFHEQFF
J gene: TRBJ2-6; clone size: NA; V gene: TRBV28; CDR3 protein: CASRGTGGAGANVLTF
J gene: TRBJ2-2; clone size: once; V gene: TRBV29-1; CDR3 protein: CSAQPHRGELFF
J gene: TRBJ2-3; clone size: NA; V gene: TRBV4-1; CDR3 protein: CASSADWSGGTDTQYF
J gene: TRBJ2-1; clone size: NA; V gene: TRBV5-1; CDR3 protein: CASSNGLYNEQFF
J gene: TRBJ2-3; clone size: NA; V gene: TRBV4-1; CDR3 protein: CASSQRGGVGTDTQYF
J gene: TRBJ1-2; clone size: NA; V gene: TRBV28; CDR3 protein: CASSLSGRFYGYTF
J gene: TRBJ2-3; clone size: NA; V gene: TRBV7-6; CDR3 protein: CASSELAGSTDTQYF
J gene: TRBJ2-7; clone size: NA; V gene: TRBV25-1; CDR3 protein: CASSRGVEQYF
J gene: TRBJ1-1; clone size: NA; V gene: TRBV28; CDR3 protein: CASSFPGQGGGTEAFF
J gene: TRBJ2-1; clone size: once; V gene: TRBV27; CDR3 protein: CASTSGTLYNEQFF
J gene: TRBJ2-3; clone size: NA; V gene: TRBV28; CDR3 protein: CASTNLPDLYTLDTQYF
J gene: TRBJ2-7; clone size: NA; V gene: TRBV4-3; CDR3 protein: CASSQDLGLAGDEQYF
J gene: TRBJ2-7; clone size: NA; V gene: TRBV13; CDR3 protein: CASSFSSYEQYF
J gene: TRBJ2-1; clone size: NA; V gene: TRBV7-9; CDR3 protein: CASSHGTSENEQFF
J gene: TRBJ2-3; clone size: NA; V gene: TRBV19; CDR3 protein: CASSIIVGTSGPSTDTQYF
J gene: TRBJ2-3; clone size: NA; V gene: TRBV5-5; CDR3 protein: CASSTLEGTGISDTQYF
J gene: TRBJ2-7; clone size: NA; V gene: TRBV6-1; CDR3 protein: CASSEWGLDRAPQYF
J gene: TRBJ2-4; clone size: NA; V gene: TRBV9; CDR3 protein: CASSVEGGGRDGVIQYF
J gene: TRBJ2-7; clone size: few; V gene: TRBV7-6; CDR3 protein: CASSSGIEQYF
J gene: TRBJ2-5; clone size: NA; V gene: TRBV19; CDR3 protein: CASSSGLAVPQETQYF
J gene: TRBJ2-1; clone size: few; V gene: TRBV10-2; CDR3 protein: CASSEGLAAGDEQFF
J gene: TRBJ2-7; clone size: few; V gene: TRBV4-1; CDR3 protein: CASSQISGSSYEQYF
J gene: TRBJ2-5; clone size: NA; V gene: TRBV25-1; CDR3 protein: CASQQVLQETQYF
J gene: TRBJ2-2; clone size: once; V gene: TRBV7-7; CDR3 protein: CASSLVSGETGELFF
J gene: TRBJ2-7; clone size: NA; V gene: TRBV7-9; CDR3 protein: CASFATSSGEQYF
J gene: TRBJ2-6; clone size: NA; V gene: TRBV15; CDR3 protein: CATSSRETGANVLTF
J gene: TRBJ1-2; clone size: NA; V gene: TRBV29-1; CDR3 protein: CSGYRGLYYGYTF
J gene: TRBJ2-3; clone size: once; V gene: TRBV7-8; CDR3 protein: CASRYLAASTDTQYF
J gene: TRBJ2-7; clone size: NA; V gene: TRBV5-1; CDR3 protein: CASRTLGAPAYEQYF
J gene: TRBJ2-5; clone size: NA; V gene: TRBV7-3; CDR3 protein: CASRPLNGDTQYF
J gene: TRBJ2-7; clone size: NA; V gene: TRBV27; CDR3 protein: CASSWRDSPYEQYF
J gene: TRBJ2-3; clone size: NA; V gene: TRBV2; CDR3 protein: CASRRRDTQYF
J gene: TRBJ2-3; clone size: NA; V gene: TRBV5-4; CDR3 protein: CASRWTSGARSSTDTQYF
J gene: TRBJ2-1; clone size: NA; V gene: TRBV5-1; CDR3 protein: CASSPLSGQSSYNEQFF
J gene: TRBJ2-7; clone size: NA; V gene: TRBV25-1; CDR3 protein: CASSESGLAGRTYEQYF
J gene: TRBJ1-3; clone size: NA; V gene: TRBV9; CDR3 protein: CASSVDPTSSGNTIYF
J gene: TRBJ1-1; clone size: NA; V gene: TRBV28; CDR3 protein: CASRGQGWVEAFF
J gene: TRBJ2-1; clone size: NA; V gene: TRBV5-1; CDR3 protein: CASSGLAGAVNEQFF
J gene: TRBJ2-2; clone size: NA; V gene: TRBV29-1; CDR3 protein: CSVRVAGETGELFF
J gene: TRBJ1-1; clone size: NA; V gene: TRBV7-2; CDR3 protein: CASNSGITNTEAFF